Listed below are T cell receptor beta chains from one sample, sequenced in a study of T cells in Graves' hyperthyroidism and ophthalmopathy. TCRdb passed the multiplex PCR reads through MiXCR, listing each CDR3 protein once. The data contain over 500,000 distinct CDR3 sequences, about 16% of them singletons. Sequenced material: blood. These receptors originate from a woman between 25 and 40 years old with Graves' ophthalmopathy. Each CDR3 is given without its conserved first and last residue.

j_gene	v_gene	CDR3aa
TRBJ2-7	TRBV7-9	ASSLVAGVSSAQSYEQY
TRBJ1-2	TRBV4-1	ASSQERLSGQGYGYT
TRBJ1-2	TRBV6-5	ASSYSQQLYYGYT
TRBJ2-5	TRBV11-2	ASSPSISSQETQY
TRBJ2-5	TRBV7-3	ASSLLGRLAGEETQY
TRBJ2-5	TRBV19	ASSTSPWGGQETQY
TRBJ2-2	TRBV11-2	ASSLDLLDTGELF
TRBJ2-2	TRBV12-3/TRBV12-4	AGGTSGSTGELF
TRBJ1-2	TRBV30	ASHPQIFYGYT
TRBJ2-3	TRBV5-1	ASSKQRGDTQY
TRBJ1-4	TRBV2	ATRGNLNEKLF
TRBJ1-2	TRBV6-2/TRBV6-3	ASSRDRVVYGYT
TRBJ1-5	TRBV18	ASSPYRDSNQPQH
TRBJ2-7	TRBV5-1	ASSLEGRGPYEQY
TRBJ2-5	TRBV4-3	ASSQELANQETQY
TRBJ2-3	TRBV28	ASSYRDRGLTQY
TRBJ1-1	TRBV5-1	ASSLAGGRTEAF
TRBJ2-4	TRBV28	ASSHTLRGLGKNIQY